Below, one T cell receptor (beta chain) is given with its context. Sequence at one end of the junction differs from germline and may be a read error. The data are from a study of sequential checkpoint blockade in melanoma. The wider study: After both sequences, patients received maintenance nivolumab. 75 to 95 pretreatment tumor DNA samples were TCRβ immunosequenced.

The treatment here: randomized to nivolumab then ipilimumab (arm A) or the reverse (arm B). Some clones are missing from TCRdb's copy, which holds only in-frame ones; the method was immunoSEQ multiplex PCR. The sample contains approximately 11,000 clones, less than 30% of which appear only once. This TCR was recovered from a human donor with melanoma. The specimen comprised tumor tissue (inferred from file names), sampled from a patient given nivolumab and ipilimumab in sequence.

The CDR3 DNA reads TGTGCCATCAGTGTTGGACAGGGGGAAAACATTCAGTACTTC. This encodes CAISVGQGENIQYF. The chain carries TRBV6-8 and TRBJ2-4; TRBD1 matches at 10 bases. CDR1 MNHGY and CDR2 SAAAGT come from the germline V gene. The CDR3 is made up of 14 amino acids.